The 14 T cell receptor beta chains below all came from one sample that was sequenced in a study of read filtering for tumor transcriptome and immune sequencing. The library was built from about 0.4 ug RNA with molecular barcoded adaptors for alpha/delta and beta/gamma chains. TCRdb re-analysed the reads in MiXCR, keeping a single row per CDR3 protein. Seen here are 75,000 to 95,000 distinct CDR3 sequences, 20% to 25% observed once, and the top ten hold about an eighth. Sequencing was performed on a population of CD138-negative cells sorted from bone marrow. The receptors come from a donor aged 40 or older with multiple myeloma.

The chain couples TRBV20-1 to TRBJ1-1; D is possibly TRBD1 (6 bases). V dropped 1 base and J dropped 8 bases, with 8 bases sitting between them. The CDR3 has 11 amino acids. The germline gives CDR1 DFQATT, CDR2 SNEGSKA (reference sequence). CDR3 nucleotide sequence: TGCAGTGCTAGAGGGGACAAAGAAGCTTTCTTT. Translating gives CSARGDKEAFF.

This clonotype was found a few times. The CDR3, as DNA: TGTGCCAGCAGCCCGGGACAGGGGAGGAACTATGGCTACACCTTC. Protein product: CASSPGQGRNYGYTF. The chain couples TRBV28 to TRBJ1-2; 10 nucleotides agree with TRBD1. V shed 6 bases, J shed 2 bases, and the junction held 6 bases outside the gene matches. The CDR3 covers 15 residues. Per the germline V gene, CDR1 is MDHEN and CDR2 is SYDVKM.

This clonotype was seen only a few times. The chain recombines TRBV28 with TRBJ2-7; D remains ambiguous. This CDR3 has 12 residues. Trimming stripped 10 bases from V and 2 bases from J, with 12 bases between. The germline V gene encodes CDR1 MDHEN and CDR2 SYDVKM. CDR3 sequence reads: CATHTEPYEQYF. In nucleotides, the CDR3 is TGTGCCACTCACACAGAGCCCTACGAGCAGTACTTC.

In this sample, this clonotype turned up many times. The chain joins TRBV12-3 or TRBV12-4 to TRBJ2-1; D uncertain. The V gene lost 2 bases and the J gene lost 2 bases, with 7 bases spanning the gap. This CDR3 is 14 amino acids long. The CDR3 bases are TGTGCCAGCAGTTTAACAGAGACCTACAATGAGCAGTTCTTC. This codes for CASSLTETYNEQFF.

Points on this clonotype: A much larger clone is a single base away; this may be a read error. The chain carries TRBV5-6 and TRBJ2-2; 8 nucleotides match TRBD1. Trimming at V came to 6 bases and at J to 4 bases, leaving 8 bases not matched to a gene. CDR1 and CDR2 from the germline V gene are SGHDT and YYEEEE. The CDR3 length is 15 residues. In nucleotides, the CDR3 is TGTGCCAGCAACCCGACAGGGGCGAGCACCGGGGAGCTGTTTTTT. Protein product: CASNPTGASTGELFF.

This clonotype was seen once. It may be a read error: a sequence one base away is much more abundant. V usage is TRBV7-7 and J usage is TRBJ1-1; TRBD1 aligns across 9 bases. The CDR3 covers 15 residues. The germline CDR1 and CDR2 sequences are SSHAT and FNYEAQ (reference sequence). The trim removed 3 bases at V and 10 bases at J, leaving 12 bases unmatched. CDR3 sequence: CASSFSPGQGSGAFF. CDR3 bases: TGTGCCAGCAGCTTTTCTCCGGGACAGGGCTCTGGAGCTTTCTTT.

Remarks on this clonotype: Since a much larger clone is just one base distant, this may be a read error. V gene TRBV20-1 combines with J gene TRBJ1-4; no firm D call. CDR1 DFQATT and CDR2 SNEGSKA come from the germline V gene (reference sequence). The CDR3 extends over 11 amino acids. This CDR3 is CRAPSNEKLFF. In DNA form, the CDR3 reads TGCAGGGCCCCATCGAATGAAAAACTGTTTTTT.

This clonotype was seen a few times. The rearrangement joins TRBV5-1 to TRBJ1-1, with D tentatively TRBD1 (5 bases). This CDR3 has 15 amino acids. Per germline, CDR1 SGHRS and CDR2 YFSETQ. V shed 0 bases and J shed 4 bases, with 13 bases lying between them. The CDR3 DNA is TGCGCCAGCAGCTTGGAGGGCCCAGGGACCACTGAAGCTTTCTTT. Amino acids: CASSLEGPGTTEAFF.

This clonotype was observed a single time. The chain links TRBV7-9 to TRBJ2-3; D might be TRBD2 (5 bases). CDR3 length: 15 residues. CDR1 SEHNR and CDR2 FQNEAQ come from the germline V gene (reference sequence). V was clipped by 3 bases and J by 3 bases, with 13 bases between them. CDR3 amino acids: CASSLGGLPTDTQYF. In DNA form, the CDR3 reads TGTGCCAGCAGCTTGGGCGGACTGCCGACAGATACGCAGTATTTT.

This clonotype was found many times. The rearrangement joins TRBV6-5 to TRBJ2-7; 8 bases are shared with TRBD2. CDR1 MNHEY and CDR2 SVGAGI come from the germline V gene. This CDR3 is built from 15 residues. With 9 bases clipped from V and 4 bases from J, the junction kept 14 bases outside the gene matches. The CDR3 DNA reads TGTGCCAGTTCCGCGGGGGGAGCCTATGGATACGAGCAGTACTTC. Translated: CASSAGGAYGYEQYF.

This clonotype was recorded many times. The V call is TRBV12-3 or TRBV12-4, the J call TRBJ2-7; 9 bases align to TRBD1. Trimming cost V 3 bases and J 4 bases; bases outside gene matches: 7. The CDR3 spans 15 residues. The CDR3 DNA sequence: TGTGCCAGCAGTTTCCAAACAGGGGGCCTGTACGAGCAGTACTTC. This translates into CASSFQTGGLYEQYF.

This clonotype was seen only a few times. The chain recombines TRBV24-1 with TRBJ2-2; D remains unclear. CDR1 and CDR2 from the germline V gene are KGHDR and SFDVKD. This CDR3 is 14 amino acids long. Trimming took off 4 bases at V and 8 bases at J, with 13 bases between the two ends. CDR3 in DNA: TGTGCCACCAGTGACTGGACCTTGCCTGGGGAGCTGTTTTTT. It yields the protein CATSDWTLPGELFF.

The table lists this clonotype with many counts. V is TRBV18 and J is TRBJ1-1; D ambiguous. CDR1 is KGHSH and CDR2 is LQKENI in the germline V gene. V was pared by 4 bases and J by 7 bases, with 7 bases between. CDR3 length equals 11 residues. In DNA form, the CDR3 reads TGTGCCAGCTCACGCGGGGATGAAGCTTTCTTT. Protein sequence: CASSRGDEAFF.

V and J are TRBV6-5 and TRBJ2-7; D perhaps matches TRBD1 (6 bases). V lost 2 bases and J 2 bases, leaving 10 bases between the germline ends. CDR1 MNHEY and CDR2 SVGAGI come from the germline V gene. The CDR3 has 14 amino acids. The CDR3 is CASSYTRGTYEQYF. In DNA, the CDR3 is TGTGCCAGCAGTTACACCAGGGGTACCTACGAGCAGTACTTC.